This TCR beta chain emerged from a study of shared clonotypes between healthy human individuals. Clones were read by immunoSEQ multiplex PCR, and TCRdb kept only the in-frame ones, dropping some. The repertoire has a few million clones, approximately 90% of them found once; the top ten carry around 0.15%. The source material was naive CD4+ T cells sorted from blood. The subset: CD45RA+ positively selected. This TCR was recovered from a man younger than 35 in good health.

The CDR3 protein is CASGRGATNEKLFF. The CDR3 nucleotides read TGCGCCAGTGGAAGGGGCGCAACTAATGAAAAACTGTTTTTT. The chain couples TRBV5-1 to TRBJ1-4; a possible D gene is TRBD1 (5 bases). There are 14 residues in the CDR3. Trimming removed 8 bases from V and 0 bases from J, with 11 bases in between. The germline gives CDR1 SGHRS, CDR2 YFSETQ.